The following is a T cell receptor (beta chain) sequence with its context. Its target is unknown. Per the germline V gene, CDR1 is DFQATT and CDR2 is SNEGSKA (reference sequence). The CDR3 is 15 amino acids. This entry belongs to a study of T cells expressing NK-cell markers. At the level of the study: Seven sequenced donors out of eight were HCMV-seropositive, one seronegative. Broader study findings: Also leading the CD3+CD56-NKG2C+ fraction in several donors were these clonotypes. Dominant NKG2C+ clonotypes in a handful of donors made up about 1.0-7.0% of CD8+ T cells.

It was by 5'RACE template switching with UMIs that TCR beta cDNA was made. TCRdb reanalyzed the 5' RACE reads and collapses them to one entry per CDR3 protein, without DNA. This sample contains 150,000 to 200,000 distinct CDR3 sequences. The receptor's source is a man between 18 and 69 years old in good health. Sequences were obtained from blood T cells: a sorted CD56 or NKG2C T cell subset, CD4+ or CD8+ T cells, or bulk PBMC T cells (not recorded which). The V gene is TRBV20-1, the J gene TRBJ2-1. CDR3 in amino acids: CSAHPDQAWFNEQFF.